These 8 T cell receptor beta chains were all obtained from the same sample, sequenced in a study of patients and donors after allogeneic stem cell transplantation. TCRdb reanalysed the RT-PCR reads using MiXCR and keeps one entry per CDR3 protein. Of 150,000 to 200,000 distinct CDR3 sequences listed, around two fifths were seen once; the top ten hold about 35%. Sequenced input: blood, either unsorted or a sorted T cell fraction (not recorded which). Every receptor here comes from a human donor who was either an allogeneic HSCT recipient or a stem cell or donor lymphocyte infusion donor (not recorded which). It is not recorded whose cells these are; they may come from a transplant donor.

The chain employs TRBV6-5 and TRBJ1-1; perhaps TRBD1 as D (5 bases). The CDR3 loop spans 15 amino acids. Trimming cost V 0 bases and J 3 bases, with 11 bases left between them. CDR1 is MNHEY, CDR2 SVGAGI, per germline. CDR3 bases: TGTGCCAGCAGTTACTCTGGGGGGTACGACACTGAAGCTTTCTTT. Translation gives CASSYSGGYDTEAFF.

The sample holds a few counts of this clonotype. This chain joins TRBV29-1 and TRBJ1-1, with a tentative D call TRBD1 (6 bases). This CDR3 comprises 13 residues. The ends were cut back, 6 bases at V and 3 bases at J, with 14 bases in the middle. The V gene's germline CDR1 is SQVTM and CDR2 ANQGSEA. The CDR3 nucleotides read TGCAGCGTCCCCGTGGGGGGCTACACTGAAGCTTTCTTT. This translates into CSVPVGGYTEAFF.

The chain is built from TRBV24-1 and TRBJ1-5, with D hard to call. The CDR3 contains 12 residues. The germline V and J ends were trimmed by 9 bases and 5 bases, with 10 bases remaining between them. Germline CDR1 reads KGHDR; CDR2 reads SFDVKD. CDR3: CATVDSDQPQHF. CDR3 bases: TGTGCCACCGTTGACTCCGATCAGCCCCAGCATTTT.

This clonotype was counted only a few times. CDR3 nucleotide sequence: TGTGCCAGCAGCCGACTTGGGGAAAGGGATCAGCCCCAGCATTTT. This sequence encodes CASSRLGERDQPQHF. The chain combines TRBV6-2 or TRBV6-3 with TRBJ1-5, with D unclear. Germline V CDR1 and CDR2: MNHEY, SVGEGT. CDR3 size: 15 residues. Between the trimmed V and J ends, which lost 6 bases and 5 bases, there was a span of 17 bases.

This chain links TRBV15 with TRBJ2-1, with D uncertain. The germline V gene has CDR1 LNHNV and CDR2 YYDKDF (reference sequence). The CDR3 totals 11 residues. V lost 0 bases and J lost 10, with 4 bases in between. The CDR3 region is CATSREAEQFF. CDR3 nucleotides: TGTGCCACCAGCAGAGAGGCAGAGCAGTTCTTC.

The chain's CDR3 is CASIPGGAGQPQHF. The CDR3 nucleotides read TGTGCCAGCATCCCCGGGGGGGCAGGTCAGCCCCAGCATTTT. The J gene is TRBJ1-5, the V gene TRBV6-6, with a possible D match to TRBD1 (6 bases). The V and J ends lost 7 bases and 6 bases respectively, with 16 bases between them. The CDR3 runs 14 residues. Germline values: CDR1 MNHNY, CDR2 SVGAGI (reference sequence).

On this clonotype itself: One end of the junction fails to match germline, which may point to a read error. J is TRBJ1-5 and V is TRBV7-2, with a weak D call TRBD1 (6 bases). Germline CDR1 reads SGHTA; CDR2 reads FQGNSA. The CDR3 length is 15 residues. The CDR3 region is CASSLGTFSNQPQHF. CDR3 DNA sequence: TGTGCCAGCAGTTTAGGGACATTTAGCAATCAGCCCCAGCATTTT.

This clonotype was seen a few times. For the CDR3, the DNA is TGCGCCAGCAGCCAAGAAGGCAGGGCAACCTACGAGCAGTACTTC. Translation: CASSQEGRATYEQYF. V is TRBV4-3 and J is TRBJ2-7; weak D call: TRBD1 (5 bases). Per germline, CDR1 LGHNA and CDR2 YSLEER. Trimming cost V 0 bases and J 2 bases, with 11 bases left between them. CDR3 length: 15 amino acids.